This T cell receptor beta chain emerged from a study of STAT5B mutations in CD4+ large granular lymphocyte leukemia. Study results and limitations: Top patient clones used TRBV06 genes more often: 8/27 versus 2/35 in controls.

Trimming took 3 bases from V and 0 from J, leaving 15 bases between them. CDR1 is SGHVS, CDR2 FQNEAQ, per germline. This CDR3 has 16 residues. Points on this clone: The antigen is undetermined.

The protocol was immunoSEQ multiplex PCR, while the TCRdb copy is restricted to in-frame clones and leaves out a portion. The sample lists almost 20,000 clones, roughly 84% occurring once. The specimen sequenced was CD4+ T cells from blood buffy coats. The TCR was taken from a human donor in good health. The V gene is TRBV7-8, the J gene TRBJ2-7; D is unresolved. CDR3 region: CASSFTDSGPSYEQYF. In DNA, the CDR3 is TGTGCCAGCAGCTTTACCGACTCGGGTCCCTCCTACGAGCAGTACTTC.